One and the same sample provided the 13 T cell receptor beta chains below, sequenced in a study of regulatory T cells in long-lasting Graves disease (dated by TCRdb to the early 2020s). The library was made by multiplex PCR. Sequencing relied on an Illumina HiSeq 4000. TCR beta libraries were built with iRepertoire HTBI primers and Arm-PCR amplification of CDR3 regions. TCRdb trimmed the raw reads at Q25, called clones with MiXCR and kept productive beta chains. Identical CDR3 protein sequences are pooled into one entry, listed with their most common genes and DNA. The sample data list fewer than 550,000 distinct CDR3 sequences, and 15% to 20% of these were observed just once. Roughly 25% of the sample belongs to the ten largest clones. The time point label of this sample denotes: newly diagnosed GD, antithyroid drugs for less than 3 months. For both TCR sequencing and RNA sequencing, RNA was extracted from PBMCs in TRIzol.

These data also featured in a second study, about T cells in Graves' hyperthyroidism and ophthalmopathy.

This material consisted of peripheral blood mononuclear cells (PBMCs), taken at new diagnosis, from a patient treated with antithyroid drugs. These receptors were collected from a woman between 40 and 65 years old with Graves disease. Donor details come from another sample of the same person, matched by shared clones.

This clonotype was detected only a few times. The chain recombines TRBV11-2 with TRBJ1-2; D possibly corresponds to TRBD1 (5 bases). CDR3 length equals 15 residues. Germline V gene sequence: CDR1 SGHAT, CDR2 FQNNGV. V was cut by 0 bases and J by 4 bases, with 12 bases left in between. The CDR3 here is CASSLDPGGTYGYTF. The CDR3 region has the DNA TGTGCCAGCAGCTTAGATCCGGGGGGTACCTATGGCTACACCTTC.

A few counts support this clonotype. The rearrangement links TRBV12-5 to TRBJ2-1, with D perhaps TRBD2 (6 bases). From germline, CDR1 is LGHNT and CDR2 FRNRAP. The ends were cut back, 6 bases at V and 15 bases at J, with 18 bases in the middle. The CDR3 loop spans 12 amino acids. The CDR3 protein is CASGLNSDYRFF. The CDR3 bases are TGTGCTAGTGGCTTAAATTCGGACTATCGGTTCTTC.

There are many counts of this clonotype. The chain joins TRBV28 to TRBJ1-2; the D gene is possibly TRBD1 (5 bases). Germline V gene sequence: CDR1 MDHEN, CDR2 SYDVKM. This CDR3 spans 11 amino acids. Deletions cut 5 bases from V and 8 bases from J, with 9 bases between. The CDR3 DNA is TGTGCCAGCAGTAACAGGCGAGGCTACACCTTC. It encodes CASSNRRGYTF.

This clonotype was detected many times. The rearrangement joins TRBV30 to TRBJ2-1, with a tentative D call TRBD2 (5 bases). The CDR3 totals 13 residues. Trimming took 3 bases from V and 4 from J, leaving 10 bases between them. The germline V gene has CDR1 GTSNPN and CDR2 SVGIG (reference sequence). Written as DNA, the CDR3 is TGTGCCTGGAGCGGAGACTATTACAATGAGCAGTTCTTC. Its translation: CAWSGDYYNEQFF.

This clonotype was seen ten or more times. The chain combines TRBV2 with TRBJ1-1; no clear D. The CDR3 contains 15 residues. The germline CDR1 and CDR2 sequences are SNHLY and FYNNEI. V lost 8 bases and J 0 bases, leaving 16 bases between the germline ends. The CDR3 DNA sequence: TGTGCCAGCTCCCGTGAGGCCCTTGTGAACACTGAAGCTTTCTTT. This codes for CASSREALVNTEAFF.

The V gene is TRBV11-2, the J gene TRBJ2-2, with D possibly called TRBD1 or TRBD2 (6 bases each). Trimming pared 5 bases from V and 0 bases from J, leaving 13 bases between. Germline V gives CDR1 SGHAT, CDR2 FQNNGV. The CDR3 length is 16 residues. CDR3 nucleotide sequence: TGTGCCAGCAGCGTCACAGGGACTTCGAACACCGGGGAGCTGTTTTTT. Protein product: CASSVTGTSNTGELFF. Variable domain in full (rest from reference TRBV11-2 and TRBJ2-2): EAGVAQSPRYKIIEKRQSVAFWCNPISGHATLYWYQQILGQGPKLLIQFQNNGVVDDSQLPKDRFSAERLKGVDSTLKIQPAKLEDSAVYLCASSVTGTSNTGELFFGEGSRLTVL.

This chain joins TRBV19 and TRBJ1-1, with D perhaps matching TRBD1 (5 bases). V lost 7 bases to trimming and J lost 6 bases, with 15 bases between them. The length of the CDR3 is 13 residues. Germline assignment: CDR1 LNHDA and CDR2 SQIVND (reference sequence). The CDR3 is CASTPSQGPEAFF. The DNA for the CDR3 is TGTGCCAGTACCCCATCCCAGGGACCTGAAGCTTTCTTT.

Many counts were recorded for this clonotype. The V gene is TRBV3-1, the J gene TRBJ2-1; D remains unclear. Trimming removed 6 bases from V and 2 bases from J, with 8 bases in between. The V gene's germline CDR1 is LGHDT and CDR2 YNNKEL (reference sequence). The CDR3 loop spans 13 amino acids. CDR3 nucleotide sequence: TGTGCCAGCAGTCACCCCACCTACAATGAGCAGTTCTTC. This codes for CASSHPTYNEQFF.

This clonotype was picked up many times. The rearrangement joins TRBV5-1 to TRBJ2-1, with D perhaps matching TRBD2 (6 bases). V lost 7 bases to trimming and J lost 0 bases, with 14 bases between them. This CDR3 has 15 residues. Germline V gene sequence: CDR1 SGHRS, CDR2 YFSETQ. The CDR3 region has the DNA TGCGCCAGCCGCCCTACCGGGGGCTCCTACAATGAGCAGTTCTTC. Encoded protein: CASRPTGGSYNEQFF. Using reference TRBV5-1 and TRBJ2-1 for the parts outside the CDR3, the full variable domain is KAGVTQTPRYLIKTRGQQVTLSCSPISGHRSVSWYQQTPGQGLQFLFEYFSETQRNKGNFPGRFSGRQFSNSRSEMNVSTLELGDSALYLCASRPTGGSYNEQFFGPGTRLTVL.

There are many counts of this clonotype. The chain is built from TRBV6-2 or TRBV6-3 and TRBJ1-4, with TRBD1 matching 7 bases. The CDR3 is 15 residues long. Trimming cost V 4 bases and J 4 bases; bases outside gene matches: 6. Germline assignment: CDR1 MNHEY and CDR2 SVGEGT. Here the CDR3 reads CASSSGQAYNEKLFF. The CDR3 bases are TGTGCCAGCAGTTCAGGACAGGCGTATAATGAAAAACTGTTTTTT.

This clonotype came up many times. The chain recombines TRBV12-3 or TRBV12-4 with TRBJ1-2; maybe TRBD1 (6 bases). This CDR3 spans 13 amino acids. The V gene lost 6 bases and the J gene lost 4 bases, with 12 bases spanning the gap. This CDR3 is CASSKGQSYGYTF. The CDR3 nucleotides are TGTGCCAGCAGCAAGGGACAAAGCTATGGCTACACCTTC.

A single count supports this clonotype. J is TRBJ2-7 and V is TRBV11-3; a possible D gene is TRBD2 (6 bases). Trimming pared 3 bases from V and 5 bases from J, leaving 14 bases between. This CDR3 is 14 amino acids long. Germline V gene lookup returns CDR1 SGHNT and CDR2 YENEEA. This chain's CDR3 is CASSLGLARDEQYF. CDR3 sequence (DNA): TGTGCCAGCAGCTTGGGCCTAGCGAGGGACGAGCAGTACTTC.

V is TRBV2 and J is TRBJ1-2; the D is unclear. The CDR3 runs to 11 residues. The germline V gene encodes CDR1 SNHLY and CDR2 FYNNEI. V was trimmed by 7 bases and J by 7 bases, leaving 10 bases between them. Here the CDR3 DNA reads TGTGCCAGCATGTGGGGATTTGGCTACACCTTC. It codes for CASMWGFGYTF.